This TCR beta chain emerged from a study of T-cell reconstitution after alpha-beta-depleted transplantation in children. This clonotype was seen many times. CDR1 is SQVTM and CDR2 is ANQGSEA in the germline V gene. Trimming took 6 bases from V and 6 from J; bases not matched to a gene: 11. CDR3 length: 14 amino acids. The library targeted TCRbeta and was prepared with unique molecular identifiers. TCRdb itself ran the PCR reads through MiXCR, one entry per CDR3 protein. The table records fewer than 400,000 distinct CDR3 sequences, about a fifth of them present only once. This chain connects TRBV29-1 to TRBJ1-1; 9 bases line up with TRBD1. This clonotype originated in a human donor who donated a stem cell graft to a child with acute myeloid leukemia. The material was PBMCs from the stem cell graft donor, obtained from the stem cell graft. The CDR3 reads CSVGRGQGSPEAFF. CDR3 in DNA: TGCAGCGTCGGGAGAGGACAGGGGAGTCCTGAAGCTTTCTTT.